Listed here are 23 T cell receptor beta chains from one sample, sequenced in a study of blood T cells in healthy people across ages. Combining a sample-barcoded 5' primer with a J-beta primer mix, a second PCR ran for about 7 to 12 cycles. Using its own MiXCR run on the 5' RACE reads, TCRdb lists one record per CDR3 protein. The sample holds hundreds of thousands of distinct CDR3 sequences, roughly half seen once. Sequencing was carried out using blood. The receptors were gathered from a woman of 80 years or more in good health.

Turning to this clonotype: A much larger clone sits a single nucleotide away, making a read error possible. The J gene is TRBJ2-4, the V gene TRBV12-3 or TRBV12-4, with 8 bases aligning to TRBD1. The CDR3 consists of 16 residues. For the CDR3, the DNA is TGTGCCAGCCGTTTAAGGACAGGGAGTAACAAAAACATTCAGTACTTC. Residues: CASRLRTGSNKNIQYF.

There are a few counts of this clonotype. The chain has TRBV7-9 and TRBJ1-6; D gene ambiguous. The CDR3 consists of 15 residues. The V and J ends lost 1 base and 7 bases respectively, with 11 bases between them. Germline V gives CDR1 SEHNR, CDR2 FQNEAQ (reference sequence). CDR3 bases: TGTGCCAGCAGCTTAGAAGTAGGACGGAATTCACCCCTCCACTTT. Translated, it gives CASSLEVGRNSPLHF.

The V gene is TRBV20-1, the J gene TRBJ2-7; no definite D call. V shed 3 bases and J shed 1 base, with 13 bases lying between them. Germline V CDR1 and CDR2: DFQATT, SNEGSKA (reference sequence). CDR3 length: 14 amino acids. The CDR3 sequence: CSASLVLGSYEQYF. The CDR3 bases are TGCAGTGCTAGCCTGGTTCTGGGTTCCTACGAGCAGTACTTC.

This clonotype was recorded a few times. This chain links TRBV20-1 with TRBJ1-4; 8 bases match TRBD1. V dropped 1 base and J dropped 5; count of bases not matched to a gene: 9. Germline V gene lookup returns CDR1 DFQATT and CDR2 SNEGSKA (reference sequence). The CDR3 length is 16 residues. CDR3 DNA sequence: TGCAGTGCTAGAGCCCCCCAGGGGGCTTGGAATGAAAAACTGTTTTTT. Translated: CSARAPQGAWNEKLFF.

This clonotype showed up many times. The chain has TRBV29-1 and TRBJ2-2, with D unclear. Germline CDR1 and CDR2: SQVTM and ANQGSEA. V lost 6 bases to trimming and J lost 6 bases, with 11 bases between them. The CDR3 runs to 12 residues. The DNA of the CDR3 is TGCAGCGTCTCGAGTGCGGCCGGGGAGCTGTTTTTT. Protein product: CSVSSAAGELFF.

This clonotype has at least ten counts. The V and J genes are TRBV20-1 and TRBJ1-1, with TRBD1 identical over 9 bases. CDR3 length: 17 amino acids. V lost 5 bases to trimming and J lost 0 bases; unmatched junction nucleotides: 13. CDR1 and CDR2 (germline): DFQATT, SNEGSKA (reference sequence). CDR3 region: CSALHSGTGPLNTEAFF. CDR3 DNA sequence: TGCAGTGCTTTACACTCCGGGACAGGGCCCTTGAACACTGAAGCTTTCTTT.

Points on this clonotype: A read error may be the cause here, since a much bigger clone is one base away. As DNA, the CDR3 is TGCAGTGCTACGGGGGGGGTTAACTCTGGGGCCAACGTCCTGACTTTC. Amino acids: CSATGGVNSGANVLTF. The gene calls are TRBV20-1 and TRBJ2-6; TRBD2 aligns across 8 bases. Per germline, CDR1 DFQATT and CDR2 SNEGSKA (reference sequence). V was pared by 4 bases and J by 0 bases, with 5 bases of the junction left unmatched. The CDR3 contains 16 residues.

V gene TRBV9 combines with J gene TRBJ2-2, with D possibly matching TRBD1 (5 bases). Trimming pared 9 bases from V and 4 bases from J, leaving 16 bases between. The CDR3 is 14 amino acids. Looked up from germline, CDR1 is SGDLS and CDR2 is YYNGEE. The CDR3 DNA sequence: TGTGCCACCTCGGCCGAGACAGTCACCGGGGAGCTGTTTTTT. Residues: CATSAETVTGELFF. The full variable domain, in which reference TRBV9 and TRBJ2-2 provide the parts outside the CDR3, is DSGVTQTPKHLITATGQRVTLRCSPRSGDLSVYWYQQSLDQGLQFLIQYYNGEERAKGNILERFSAQQFPDLHSELNLSSLELGDSALYFCATSAETVTGELFFGEGSRLTVL.

This chain links TRBV4-2 with TRBJ2-1, with TRBD1 matching 7 bases. Germline V gene sequence: CDR1 LGHNA, CDR2 YNFKEQ. V shed 5 bases, J shed 15 bases, and the junction held 10 bases outside the gene matches. The CDR3 is 12 amino acids. The CDR3 DNA follows: TGTGCCAGCAGCGGTGGTACAGGGGCTTTGTTCTTC. This gives the protein CASSGGTGALFF.

This clonotype was counted at least ten times. The V and J genes are TRBV5-1 and TRBJ2-3; 11 bases match TRBD2. V trimming: 4 bases; J trimming: 6 bases; junction bases outside the gene matches: 7. Germline V lookup: CDR1 SGHRS, CDR2 YFSETQ. This CDR3 comprises 15 residues. The CDR3 region is CASSSTSGSFDTQYF. In nucleotides, the CDR3 is TGCGCCAGCAGCAGCACTAGCGGGAGTTTTGATACGCAGTATTTT.

Comment on this clonotype: A read error may be the cause here, since a much bigger clone is one base away. As DNA, the CDR3 is TGTGCCAGCAGAAAGGGGGGAAGGGGCTATGAGCAGTACTTC. It translates to CASRKGGRGYEQYF. V gene TRBV7-9 combines with J gene TRBJ2-7; D possibly uses TRBD1 or TRBD2 (6 bases each). V was shortened by 6 bases and J by 7 bases, with 19 bases between the two germline ends. Germline V lookup: CDR1 SEHNR, CDR2 FQNEAQ (reference sequence). The CDR3 has 14 amino acids.

The chain couples TRBV20-1 to TRBJ1-6, with 10 bases matching TRBD1. Looked up from germline, CDR1 is DFQATT and CDR2 is SNEGSKA (reference sequence). J was trimmed by 6 bases and V by 4 bases; bases with no gene match: 6. The CDR3 runs to 15 residues. The CDR3 here is CSAIDRDRGNSPLHF. The DNA of the CDR3 is TGCAGTGCTATAGACCGGGACAGGGGTAATTCACCCCTCCACTTT.

This chain links TRBV12-3 or TRBV12-4 with TRBJ2-4, with D perhaps TRBD2 (5 bases). The J call could be wrong; TRBJ2-7 is a better fit for the DNA end. This CDR3 has 14 residues. The CDR3 DNA reads TGTGCCAGCAGTTTGGTGGGAGAGGTCTACGAGCAGTACTTC. Its translation is CASSLVGEVYEQYF.

The sample holds a few counts of this clonotype. The chain has TRBV24-1 and TRBJ2-7; TRBD2 aligns across 14 bases. Germline CDR1 and CDR2: KGHDR and SFDVKD. This CDR3 has 17 amino acids. The trim removed 3 bases at V and 7 bases at J, leaving 10 bases unmatched. In nucleotides, the CDR3 is TGTGCCACCAGTGATGGGACTAGCGGGAGAGGATACAATGAGCAGTACTTC. Protein sequence: CATSDGTSGRGYNEQYF.

This clonotype occurred many times. V usage is TRBV5-1 and J usage is TRBJ2-3; D might be TRBD1 or TRBD2, each matching 5 bases. V was trimmed by 6 bases and J by 0 bases, leaving 17 bases between them. CDR3 length equals 16 residues. The germline V gene encodes CDR1 SGHRS and CDR2 YFSETQ. The chain's CDR3 is CASTRGAFFSTDTQYF. The CDR3 region has the DNA TGCGCCAGCACCCGAGGGGCCTTCTTTAGCACAGATACGCAGTATTTT.

This rearrangement joins TRBV18 to TRBJ1-2; 8 bases agree with TRBD1. The J segment lost 4 bases and the V segment lost 5 bases, leaving 9 bases of the junction unmatched. Germline CDR1 KGHSH, CDR2 LQKENI. This CDR3 region has 15 residues. CDR3 DNA: TGTGCCAGCTCAACAACCCAGGGGGCTGGCTATGGCTACACCTTC. Protein sequence: CASSTTQGAGYGYTF.

This rearrangement joins TRBV6-5 to TRBJ1-4; possible D gene TRBD1, 5 bases. CDR3 size: 14 residues. CDR1 is MNHEY and CDR2 is SVGAGI in the germline V gene. V was shortened by 6 bases and J by 2 bases, with 10 bases between the two germline ends. DNA for the CDR3: TGTGCCAGCAGGGCAGGGAGGACTAATGAAAAACTGTTTTTT. Residues: CASRAGRTNEKLFF.

The chain links TRBV29-1 to TRBJ1-1; D gene uncertain. Germline loops: CDR1 SQVTM, CDR2 ANQGSEA. The CDR3 runs to 14 residues. Trimming stripped 0 bases from V and 4 bases from J, with 12 bases between. The CDR3 sequence: CSVEDMGLGTEAFF. The CDR3 DNA follows: TGCAGCGTTGAAGATATGGGGTTAGGCACTGAAGCTTTCTTT.

A note on this clonotype: With a much larger clone just one base away, this may be a read error. The chain is built from TRBV7-2 and TRBJ1-5, with a weak D call TRBD1 (5 bases). Germline V gene lookup returns CDR1 SGHTA and CDR2 FQGNSA. The V end was cut by 5 bases, the J end by 4 bases, with 9 bases between. CDR3 length equals 13 residues. The CDR3 DNA reads TGTGCCAGCAGCCCGACAGTTAATCAGCCCCAGCATTTT. Protein sequence: CASSPTVNQPQHF.

Details on this clonotype: A single base separates this from a much larger clone, so it may be a read error. The rearrangement uses TRBV7-2 and TRBJ2-1; 9 positions agree with TRBD2. The CDR3 runs 15 residues. Germline V lookup: CDR1 SGHTA, CDR2 FQGNSA. Trimming at V came to 4 bases and at J to 3 bases, leaving 4 bases not matched to a gene. In DNA, the CDR3 is TGTGCCAGCAGCTGTGGAGCGGGGGGCTACAATGAGCAGTTCTTC. It specifies CASSCGAGGYNEQFF.

The chain has TRBV3-1 and TRBJ1-4; 8 bases agree with TRBD1. The germline V gene has CDR1 LGHDT and CDR2 YNNKEL (reference sequence). V lost 2 bases and J lost 6; bases outside the gene matches: 5. The CDR3 is made up of 15 amino acids. The CDR3 is CASSQTGGLYEKLFF. CDR3 nucleotides: TGTGCCAGCAGCCAAACAGGGGGTCTCTATGAAAAACTGTTTTTT. The full variable domain, with the rest looked up from reference TRBV3-1 and TRBJ1-4, is DTAVSQTPKYLVTQMGNDKSIKCEQNLGHDTMYWYKQDSKKFLKIMFSYNNKELIINETVPNRFSPKSPDKAHLNLHINSLELGDSAVYFCASSQTGGLYEKLFFGSGTQLSVL.

This clonotype has a handful of counts. This chain uses TRBV20-1 with TRBJ1-2, with D hard to call. V lost 1 base to trimming and J lost 10 bases, with 16 bases between them. The CDR3 consists of 13 residues. CDR1 and CDR2 (germline): DFQATT, SNEGSKA (reference sequence). The CDR3 here is CSARAASNKIYTF. DNA for the CDR3: TGCAGTGCTAGAGCGGCCTCGAACAAGATCTACACCTTC.

This clonotype was detected many times. The chain uses TRBV14 and TRBJ2-1; 9 bases match TRBD2. This CDR3 contains 15 residues. V was pared by 5 bases and J by 5 bases, with 7 bases of the junction left unmatched. CDR1 SGHDN and CDR2 FVKESK come from the germline V gene. CDR3 amino acids: CASSEGTSSHNEQFF. The DNA of the CDR3 is TGTGCCAGCAGCGAGGGGACTAGCAGCCACAATGAGCAGTTCTTC.